This passage covers 3 T cell receptor beta chains from one sample sequenced in a study of CD8 T cells in ankylosing spondylitis. TCRdb ran MiXCR on the 5' RACE reads and lists one entry per CDR3 protein. The sample contains under 30,000 distinct CDR3 sequences, 7.9% of which appear only once. Sequencing used blood. The origin of the receptors is a male donor with ankylosing spondylitis or in good health (not recorded which).

This clonotype was seen repeatedly, ten times or more. The J gene is TRBJ2-1, the V gene TRBV10-3; 11 bases fit TRBD2. The ends lost 10 bases at V and 8 bases at J; junction bases unmatched: 16. From germline, CDR1 is ENHRY and CDR2 SYGVKD. This CDR3 is built from 16 residues. CDR3 nucleotide sequence: TGTGCCACCCCGGGACTAGCGGTCAGAAGAGTGGATGAGCAGTTCTTC. Protein product: CATPGLAVRRVDEQFF.

There are a few counts of this clonotype. J is TRBJ2-2 and V is TRBV6-2 or TRBV6-3; 8 positions match TRBD1. Per germline, CDR1 MNHEY and CDR2 SVGEGT. With V trimmed by 4 bases and J by 1 base, 2 bases remained unmatched. The CDR3 is made up of 15 amino acids. CDR3 protein: CASSSGTGNTGELFF. The CDR3 nucleotides are TGTGCCAGCAGTTCTGGGACAGGGAACACCGGGGAGCTGTTTTTT.

This clonotype was observed many times. J is TRBJ1-1 and V is TRBV20-1, with D possibly TRBD1 on 6 matching bases. In germline, CDR1 is DFQATT, CDR2 SNEGSKA (reference sequence). This CDR3 has 12 residues. Trimming removed 6 bases from V and 8 bases from J, with 16 bases in between. As DNA, the CDR3 is TGCAGTGCCCCCAAACGCGACAGGGAAGCTTTCTTT. Amino acid sequence: CSAPKRDREAFF.